The present TCR beta chain was sequenced within a study of cytomegalovirus exposure and HLA in healthy donors. Overall study results and limits: Of the V segments, some could not be distinguished, including TRBV6-2 and TRBV6-3, and were excluded. An analysis done earlier found most TCR beta V segments productive about 87% or about 30% of the time.

V lost 0 bases and J 7 bases, leaving 13 bases between the germline ends. This CDR3 has 15 residues. The germline V gene has CDR1 SGHDT and CDR2 YYEEEE. Primers included in the PCR were 60 Vbeta and 13 Jbeta primers. Per the study methods: Roughly 10 million shared chains were among approximately 87 million unique TCR beta chains counted in a later analysis. The method was immunoSEQ multiplex PCR; TCRdb's version includes in-frame clones alone and lacks a portion of them. Clone size and the V and J calls come from that table; the DNA yielded D and trimming. Here the sample spans about 140,000 clones, more than 75% being singletons. A remark on this clone: Antigen: not known.

The clonotype comes from a man aged 50 to 59 in good health and CMV-seronegative. Sequences were obtained from PBMCs. The chain is built from TRBV5-6 and TRBJ1-4; no clear D. The CDR3 nucleotides are TGTGCCAGCAGCTTGGCTGGGAGGGCGGGTGAAAAACTGTTTTTT. Translation gives CASSLAGRAGEKLFF.